Included here is one T cell receptor beta chain sequence, with context. Its matching antigen is unknown. The data stem from a study of T cells in localized non-small cell lung cancer. Findings and limits, study-wide: Uninvolved nearby lung showed the greatest T cell clonality, exceeding that found in tumor. Sequencing was limited to one tumor region, leaving the possibility of heterogeneity open.

Trimming at V came to 5 bases and at J to 3 bases, leaving 7 bases not matched to a gene. The CDR3 spans 15 residues. Looked up from germline, CDR1 is KGHSH and CDR2 is LQKENI. Repertoires were generated with immunoSEQ multiplex PCR, while TCRdb's copy carries only in-frame clones and drops some. The repertoire consists of 65,000 to 80,000 clones, with less than 85% occurring once and the leading ten covering approximately 1.2%. The source material was peripheral blood, sampled before any cancer treatment. The origin of this receptor is a female donor older than 55 with stage I lung adenocarcinoma. The chain links TRBV18 to TRBJ1-2, with 9 bases matching TRBD1. The DNA of the CDR3 is TGTGCCAGCTCAGGACAGGGGACTAAGGACTATGGCTACACCTTC. It yields the protein CASSGQGTKDYGYTF. The full variable domain, completed using reference TRBV18 and TRBJ1-2, is NAGVMQNPRHLVRRRGQEARLRCSPMKGHSHVYWYRQLPEEGLKFMVYLQKENIIDESGMPKERFSAEFPKEGPSILRIQQVVRGDSAAYFCASSGQGTKDYGYTFGSGTRLTVV.